The sequence of this T cell receptor (beta chain) was determined in a study of blood T cell repertoires in COVID-19. Only in-frame clones appear in the TCRdb table, and some are missing; sequencing was by immunoSEQ multiplex PCR. Here the sample spans roughly 20,000 clones, about 88% being singletons. Unmatched junction bases numbered 3, after V lost 4 bases and J lost 0 bases. Germline V lookup: CDR1 MNHEY, CDR2 SVGEGT. The CDR3 has 17 residues. The chain links TRBV6-2 or TRBV6-3 to TRBJ2-3; 14 nucleotides align to TRBD2. This sequence was found in a human donor with active COVID-19. The donor label of this sample is uncertain. Sequencing was carried out using peripheral blood. The CDR3 bases are TGTGCCAGCAGTTGGACTAGCGGGGGGAGTAGCACAGATACGCAGTATTTT. This codes for CASSWTSGGSSTDTQYF.